The 24 T cell receptor beta chains listed next were all sequenced from one sample in a study of shared clonotypes between healthy human individuals. Some clones are missing from TCRdb's copy, which holds only in-frame ones; the method was immunoSEQ multiplex PCR. The sample lists millions of clones; approximately 95% were seen once. Sequencing was carried out using naive CD4+ T cells sorted from blood. As to subset: CD45RA+ positively selected. Every receptor here comes from a man aged 18 to 29 in good health.

The V and J genes are TRBV11-2 and TRBJ2-5; a possible D gene is TRBD1 (6 bases). CDR1 is SGHAT and CDR2 is FQNNGV in the germline V gene. The CDR3 spans 14 residues. V lost 5 bases and J lost 2, with 12 bases in between. The CDR3 sequence is CASSGGGGQETQYF. In DNA form, the CDR3 reads TGTGCCAGCAGCGGGGGCGGAGGTCAAGAGACCCAGTACTTC.

The chain couples TRBV28 to TRBJ2-1, with a weak D call TRBD1 (5 bases). CDR1 and CDR2 from the germline V gene are MDHEN and SYDVKM. The CDR3 runs 13 residues. Trimming cost V 6 bases and J 7 bases, with 13 bases left between them. As DNA, the CDR3 is TGTGCCAGCAGGGGTGACAGATTAAATGAGCAGTTCTTC. Its protein product is CASRGDRLNEQFF.

The chain has TRBV2 and TRBJ1-4; D may be TRBD1 (5 bases). CDR1 is SNHLY and CDR2 is FYNNEI in the germline V gene. The V end lost 7 bases, the J end lost 6 bases, and 12 bases lay between the germline ends. This CDR3 contains 13 residues. The DNA of the CDR3 is TGTGCCAGCAATGGGGCATTCGATGAAAAACTGTTTTTT. This gives the protein CASNGAFDEKLFF.

This chain links TRBV6-4 with TRBJ1-2; D gene unclear. The germline CDR1 and CDR2 sequences are MRHNA and SNTAGT. The CDR3 is made up of 18 amino acids. The V end lost 5 bases, the J end lost 2 bases, and 24 bases lay between the germline ends. CDR3 loop: CASSKHGVGIAPNYGYTF. CDR3 nucleotide sequence: TGTGCCAGCAGTAAACACGGGGTGGGGATCGCACCGAACTATGGCTACACCTTC.

The V gene is TRBV27, the J gene TRBJ1-6; no definite D call. Per the germline V gene, CDR1 is MNHEY and CDR2 is SMNVEV (reference sequence). The V end was cut by 2 bases, the J end by 2 bases, with 4 bases between. The CDR3 consists of 14 residues. CDR3 residues: CASSLTPYNSPLHF. The CDR3 bases are TGTGCCAGCAGTTTAACCCCCTATAATTCACCCCTCCACTTT.

This chain links TRBV6-6 with TRBJ2-2; D unresolved. CDR3 length: 12 amino acids. The germline V and J ends were trimmed by 2 bases and 6 bases, with 4 bases remaining between them. The germline gives CDR1 MNHNY, CDR2 SVGAGI (reference sequence). The CDR3 DNA follows: TGTGCCAGCAGTTACAGGGCCGGGGAGCTGTTTTTT. Translation gives CASSYRAGELFF.

This chain uses TRBV6-5 with TRBJ2-5; no clear D. The CDR3 extends over 14 amino acids. Trimming stripped 5 bases from V and 5 bases from J, with 15 bases between. The germline V gene has CDR1 MNHEY and CDR2 SVGAGI. The CDR3 protein is CASSGYLGPETQYF. The CDR3 DNA sequence: TGTGCCAGCAGTGGGTACCTAGGTCCGGAGACCCAGTACTTC.

The rearrangement joins TRBV10-3 to TRBJ2-3; 7 positions agree with TRBD2. Trimming removed 2 bases from V and 0 bases from J; junction bases left unmatched: 5. Germline CDR1 ENHRY, CDR2 SYGVKD. The CDR3 extends over 16 amino acids. CDR3 residues: CAISETSGISTDTQYF. The CDR3 region has the DNA TGTGCCATCAGTGAGACCAGCGGGATAAGCACAGATACGCAGTATTTT.

The chain carries TRBV12-1 and TRBJ1-6. TRBV12-1 is termed a pseudogene. The CDR3 sequence is 16 residues long. This chain's CDR3 is CASPGANYVDNSPLHF. Here the CDR3 DNA reads TGTGCCAGCCCCGGGGCCAACTACGTGGATAATTCACCCCTCCACTTT.

The chain is built from TRBV7-3 and TRBJ2-7; D unclear. The V gene lost 11 bases and the J gene lost 5 bases, with 13 bases spanning the gap. The CDR3 covers 11 residues. Germline V CDR1 and CDR2: SGHTA, FQGTGA. The CDR3 region has the DNA TGTGCCGAGCAGGTAAAGGACGAGCAGTACTTC. Translated: CAEQVKDEQYF.

This clone was recorded once. The chain combines TRBV5-1 with TRBJ2-3; D tentatively fits TRBD1 or TRBD2 (9 bases each). Between the trimmed V and J ends, which lost 0 bases and 6 bases, there was a span of 17 bases. The CDR3 totals 16 residues. Germline V gene lookup returns CDR1 SGHRS and CDR2 YFSETQ. The CDR3 protein is CASSLVLAGTGDTQYF. The CDR3 DNA is TGCGCCAGCAGCTTGGTTCTAGCGGGGACAGGGGATACGCAGTATTTT.

This chain connects TRBV30 to TRBJ1-6, with 8 bases fitting TRBD1. Germline CDR1 and CDR2: GTSNPN and SVGIG (reference sequence). The CDR3 has 13 residues. V lost 4 bases to trimming and J lost 9 bases; unmatched junction nucleotides: 5. CDR3 sequence reads: CAWTGGEGSPLHF. The DNA for the CDR3 is TGTGCCTGGACAGGGGGCGAAGGTTCACCCCTCCACTTT.

The gene calls are TRBV6-5 and TRBJ2-3; D may be TRBD2 (6 bases). Per germline, CDR1 MNHEY and CDR2 SVGAGI. The CDR3 has 13 residues. The ends were cut back, 10 bases at V and 4 bases at J, with 15 bases in the middle. CDR3 in DNA: TGTGCCACGCGGGGTGGGTTGTCAGATACGCAGTATTTT. This translates into CATRGGLSDTQYF.

CDR3 in DNA: TGTGCCAGCAGCGCCGGGGACAGCTATGAGCAGTTCTTC. This gives the protein CASSAGDSYEQFF. This chain connects TRBV7-3 to TRBJ2-1, with 7 bases lining up with TRBD1. The CDR3 covers 13 residues. Trimming took 5 bases from V and 8 from J; bases not matched to a gene: 6. The V gene's germline CDR1 is SGHTA and CDR2 FQGTGA. Using reference TRBV7-3 and TRBJ2-1 for the parts outside the CDR3, the full variable domain is GAGVSQTPSNKVTEKGKYVELRCDPISGHTALYWYRQSLGQGPEFLIYFQGTGAADDSGLPNDRFFAVRPEGSVSTLKIQRTERGDSAVYLCASSAGDSYEQFFGPGTRLTVL.

Only one count was recorded for this clone. The CDR3 DNA follows: TGTGCCAGCAGCGTAGCAGGGGTGGGCACCGGGGAGCTGTTTTTT. It encodes CASSVAGVGTGELFF. The genes are TRBV9 and TRBJ2-2; a possible D gene is TRBD1 (6 bases). V dropped 0 bases and J dropped 4 bases, with 10 bases sitting between them. From germline, CDR1 is SGDLS and CDR2 YYNGEE. The CDR3 extends over 15 amino acids.

V gene TRBV18 combines with J gene TRBJ2-3; the match to TRBD2 covers 10 bases. Germline values: CDR1 KGHSH, CDR2 LQKENI. The CDR3 loop spans 18 amino acids. V shed 2 bases and J 1 base; nucleotides not matched to a gene: 9. Here the CDR3 reads CASSPWASGSTGTDTQYF. DNA of the CDR3: TGTGCCAGCTCACCATGGGCTAGCGGGAGCACCGGCACAGATACGCAGTATTTT.

The chain combines TRBV18 with TRBJ2-7, with 12 bases aligning to TRBD2. The CDR3 spans 16 residues. J was trimmed by 1 base and V by 3 bases; bases with no gene match: 4. Per germline, CDR1 KGHSH and CDR2 LQKENI. CDR3 bases: TGTGCCAGCTCACCGGGACTAGCGGGCGCATCCTACGAGCAGTACTTC. It encodes CASSPGLAGASYEQYF.

The chain uses TRBV30 and TRBJ2-3; 8 bases are a match to TRBD1. Germline V gene sequence: CDR1 GTSNPN, CDR2 SVGIG (reference sequence). Germline trimming cut 2 bases from V and 7 bases from J; bases unmatched to any gene: 5. The CDR3 sequence is 13 residues long. The CDR3 bases are TGTGCCTGGAGTACGGGACAGGCTTATACGCAGTATTTT. Translation: CAWSTGQAYTQYF.

J is TRBJ2-7 and V is TRBV5-1; possibly TRBD2 for D (7 bases). The CDR3 totals 16 residues. Germline assignment: CDR1 SGHRS and CDR2 YFSETQ. V gave up 7 bases and J gave up 0 bases, with 20 bases separating them. CDR3 sequence reads: CASGGAAGLSSYEQYF. For the CDR3, the DNA is TGCGCCAGCGGGGGGGCGGCTGGGCTAAGCTCCTACGAGCAGTACTTC.

The chain carries TRBV4-2 and TRBJ1-3, with 7 bases lining up with TRBD1. CDR1 is LGHNA and CDR2 is YNFKEQ in the germline V gene. Unmatched junction bases numbered 4, after V lost 5 bases and J lost 0 bases. The CDR3 covers 15 residues. This CDR3 is CASSARQGSGNTIYF. CDR3 sequence (DNA): TGTGCCAGCAGCGCACGACAGGGCTCTGGAAACACCATATATTTT.

V usage is TRBV10-3 and J usage is TRBJ2-3, with D maybe TRBD1 (5 bases). The germline gives CDR1 ENHRY, CDR2 SYGVKD. The CDR3 sequence is 15 residues long. V shed 0 bases and J shed 3 bases, with 10 bases lying between them. DNA of the CDR3: TGTGCCATCAGTGAGTCGACGGCAGGGACAGATACGCAGTATTTT. As protein: CAISESTAGTDTQYF.

The chain combines TRBV4-2 with TRBJ2-7, with D unresolved. The V and J ends lost 0 bases and 0 bases respectively, with 12 bases between them. Germline V gene data show CDR1 as LGHNA and CDR2 as YNFKEQ. CDR3 length: 16 amino acids. For the CDR3, the DNA is TGTGCCAGCAGCCAAGAGTCCGGCCCCCTCTCCTACGAGCAGTACTTC. Translating it yields CASSQESGPLSYEQYF.

CDR3 bases: TGCGCCAGCAGCCTCGACAGGGCGACGCCCTACGAGCAGTACTTC. Translation: CASSLDRATPYEQYF. The chain employs TRBV4-3 and TRBJ2-7, with TRBD1 matching over 7 bases. Per the germline V gene, CDR1 is LGHNA and CDR2 is YSLEER. The CDR3 contains 15 residues. V dropped 4 bases and J dropped 2; count of bases not matched to a gene: 8.

This chain uses TRBV6-5 with TRBJ2-2; D not resolved. The CDR3 runs 16 residues. CDR1 MNHEY and CDR2 SVGAGI come from the germline V gene. The V end was cut by 0 bases, the J end by 4 bases, with 12 bases between. The CDR3 DNA is TGTGCCAGCAGTTACTCAAGGGTAGCTGGCACCGGGGAGCTGTTTTTT. Its translation: CASSYSRVAGTGELFF.